Listed below are T cell receptor beta chains from one sample, sequenced in a study of CD4+ T cells in melanoma. The method was immunoSEQ multiplex PCR; TCRdb's version includes in-frame clones alone and lacks a portion of them. Among some 13,000 clones listed, under 80% were seen once. The specimen was cells from a culture (not recorded whether cultured in vitro). The origin of the receptors is a human donor with melanoma. The conserved cysteine and the conserved F or W are not part of the CDR3 here.

v_call	j_call	cdr3_aa
TRBV5-1	TRBJ1-1	ASSLAGGVLNTEAF
TRBV29-1	TRBJ1-1	SVVKSNTEAF
TRBV7-9	TRBJ1-1	ASSLSLSEAF
TRBV5-1	TRBJ2-5	ASSFGSRGETQY
TRBV6-6	TRBJ1-2	ASSPLSRDGYT
TRBV19	TRBJ2-7	ASMPADRASSYEQY
TRBV7-9	TRBJ2-5	ASSSTGLGTQY
TRBV5-6	TRBJ2-5	ASSLRQGMMETQY
TRBV5-4	TRBJ2-7	ASSPRGPYEQY
TRBV4-1	TRBJ2-1	ASSQDTTGQSYNEQF
TRBV11-2	TRBJ2-7	ASSPFSSYEQY
TRBV19	TRBJ2-2	ASSTGRIYTGELF
TRBV10-1	TRBJ2-2	ASSGEGPAGELF
TRBV4-1	TRBJ2-2	ASSRPRLAGENTGELF
TRBV30	TRBJ1-4	GGTGSNEKLF
TRBV7-6	TRBJ2-5	ASSLEGRGIGETQY
TRBV11-2	TRBJ1-6	ASSLGTGGPSPLH
TRBV30	TRBJ2-3	AWIPFLTGRGRHTQY